The T cell receptor beta chain described here comes from a study of control samples from healthy donors and cancer patients. Repertoires were generated with immunoSEQ multiplex PCR, while TCRdb's copy carries only in-frame clones and drops some. The sample contains more than 85,000 clones, around 89% of which appear only once. The sequenced sample was blood. The clonotype originates from a woman aged 50 to 60 in good health.

Written as DNA, the CDR3 is TGCGCCAGCAGCCACACAGGCCAGCTCGGGGAAAAACTGTTTTTT. It specifies CASSHTGQLGEKLFF. The chain uses TRBV5-1 and TRBJ1-4; D possibly corresponds to TRBD1 (5 bases). V dropped 4 bases and J dropped 8 bases, with 18 bases sitting between them. The CDR3 is 15 amino acids. The germline V gene encodes CDR1 SGHRS and CDR2 YFSETQ.